Detailed here is one T cell receptor (beta chain). TCRdb redid the calling of the PCR reads with MiXCR, one entry per CDR3 protein. The profile shows approximately 17,000 distinct CDR3 sequences, approximately 62% of them singletons. The sample is drawn from a study of vaccination and CD4 T cells after COVID-19. On the study more broadly: All convalescent patients were nasal swab PCR positive for SARS-CoV-2; several had mild and one severe disease. Diagnosis preceded the drawing of post-COVID samples by a median around 95 days (range 35 to 161). Convalescent cases consisted of six males and four females, of whom two were Hispanic.

The sequences come from CD4+ T cells from blood, collected after SARS-CoV-2 vaccination. This TCR came from a human donor who had recovered from COVID-19.

Here the CDR3 DNA reads TGTGCCAGCAGCCGAGCGGGGGACTATGGCTACACCTTC. It codes for CASSRAGDYGYTF. The gene calls are TRBV6-1 and TRBJ1-2; possibly TRBD1 for D (5 bases). The CDR3 spans 13 residues. In germline, CDR1 is MNHNS, CDR2 SASEGT. V lost 6 bases to trimming and J lost 3 bases, with 11 bases between them.